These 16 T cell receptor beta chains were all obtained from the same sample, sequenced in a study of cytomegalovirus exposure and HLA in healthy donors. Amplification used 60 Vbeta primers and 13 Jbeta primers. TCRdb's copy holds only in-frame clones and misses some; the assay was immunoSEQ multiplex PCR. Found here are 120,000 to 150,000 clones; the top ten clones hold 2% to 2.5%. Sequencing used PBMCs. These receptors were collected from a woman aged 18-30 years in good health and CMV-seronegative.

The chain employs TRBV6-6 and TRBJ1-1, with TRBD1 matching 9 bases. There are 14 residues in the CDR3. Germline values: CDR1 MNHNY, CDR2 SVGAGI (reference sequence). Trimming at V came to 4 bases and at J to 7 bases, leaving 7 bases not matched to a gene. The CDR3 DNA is TGTGCCAGCAGTTCATGGGACAGGGATGGTGAAGCTTTCTTT. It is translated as CASSSWDRDGEAFF.

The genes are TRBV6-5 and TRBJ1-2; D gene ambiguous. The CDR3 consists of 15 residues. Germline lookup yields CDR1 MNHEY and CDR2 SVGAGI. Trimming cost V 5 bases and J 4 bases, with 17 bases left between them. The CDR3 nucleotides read TGTGCCAGCAGTGGCTCACATGGCACGGGCTATGGCTACACCTTC. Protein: CASSGSHGTGYGYTF.

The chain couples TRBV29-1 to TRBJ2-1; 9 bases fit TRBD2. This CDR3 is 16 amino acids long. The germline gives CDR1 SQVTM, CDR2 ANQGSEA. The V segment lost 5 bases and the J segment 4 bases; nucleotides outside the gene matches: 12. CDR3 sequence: CSVSGPTSGYYNEQFF. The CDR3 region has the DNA TGCAGCGTTTCCGGCCCAACTAGCGGGTATTACAATGAGCAGTTCTTC.

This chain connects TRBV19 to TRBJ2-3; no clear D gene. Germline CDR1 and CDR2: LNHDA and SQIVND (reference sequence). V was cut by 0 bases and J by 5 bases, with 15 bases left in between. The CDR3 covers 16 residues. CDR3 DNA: TGTGCCAGTAGTATAGATTACTCACGAGCAGGAGATACGCAGTATTTT. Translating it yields CASSIDYSRAGDTQYF.

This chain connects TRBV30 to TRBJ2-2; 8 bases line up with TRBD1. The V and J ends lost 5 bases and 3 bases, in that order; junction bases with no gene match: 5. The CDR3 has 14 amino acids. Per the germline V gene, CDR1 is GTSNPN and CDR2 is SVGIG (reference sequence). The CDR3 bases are TGTGCCTGGGTACGACAGGGGTACACCGGGGAGCTGTTTTTT. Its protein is CAWVRQGYTGELFF.

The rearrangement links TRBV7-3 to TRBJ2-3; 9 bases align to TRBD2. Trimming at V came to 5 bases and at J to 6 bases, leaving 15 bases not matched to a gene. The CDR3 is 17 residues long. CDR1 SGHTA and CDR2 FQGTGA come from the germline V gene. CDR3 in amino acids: CASSPRGLAGPADTQYF. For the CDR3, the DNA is TGTGCCAGCAGCCCACGGGGGCTAGCGGGACCCGCGGATACGCAGTATTTT.

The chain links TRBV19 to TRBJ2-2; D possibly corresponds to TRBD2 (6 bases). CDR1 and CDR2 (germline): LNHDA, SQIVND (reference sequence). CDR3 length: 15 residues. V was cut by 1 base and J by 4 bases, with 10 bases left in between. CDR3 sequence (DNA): TGTGCCAGTAGTATAGCCGGACTAACCACCGGGGAGCTGTTTTTT. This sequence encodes CASSIAGLTTGELFF. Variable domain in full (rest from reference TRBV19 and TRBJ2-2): DGGITQSPKYLFRKEGQNVTLSCEQNLNHDAMYWYRQDPGQGLRLIYYSQIVNDFQKGDIAEGYSVSREKKESFPLTVTSAQKNPTAFYLCASSIAGLTTGELFFGEGSRLTVL.

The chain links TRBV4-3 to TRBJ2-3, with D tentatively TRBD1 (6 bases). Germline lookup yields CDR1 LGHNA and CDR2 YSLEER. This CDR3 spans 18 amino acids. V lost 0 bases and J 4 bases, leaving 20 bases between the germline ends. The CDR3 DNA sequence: TGCGCCAGCAGCCAAGAGACAAGTGTGAGGGGGTTCTCAGATACGCAGTATTTT. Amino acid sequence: CASSQETSVRGFSDTQYF.

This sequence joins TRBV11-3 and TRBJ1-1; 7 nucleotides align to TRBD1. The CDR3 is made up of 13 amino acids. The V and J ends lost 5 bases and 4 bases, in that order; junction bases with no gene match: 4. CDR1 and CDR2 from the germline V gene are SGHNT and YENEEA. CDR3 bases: TGTGCCAGCAGCCCAACAGGGGTCACTGAAGCTTTCTTT. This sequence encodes CASSPTGVTEAFF.

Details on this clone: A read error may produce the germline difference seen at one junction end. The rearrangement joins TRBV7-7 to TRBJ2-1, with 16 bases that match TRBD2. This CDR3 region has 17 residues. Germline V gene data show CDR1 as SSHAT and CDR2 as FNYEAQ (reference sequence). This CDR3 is CASSTGTSGRAHDEQFF. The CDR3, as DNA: TGTGCTAGCAGCACGGGGACTAGCGGGAGGGCCCATGATGAGCAGTTCTTC. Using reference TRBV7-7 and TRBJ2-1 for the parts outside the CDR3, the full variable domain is GAGVSQSPRYKVTKRGQDVTLRCDPISSHATLYWYQQALGQGPEFLTYFNYEAQPDKSGLPSDRFSAERPEGSISTLTIQRTEQRDSAMYRCASSTGTSGRAHDEQFFGPGTRLTVL.

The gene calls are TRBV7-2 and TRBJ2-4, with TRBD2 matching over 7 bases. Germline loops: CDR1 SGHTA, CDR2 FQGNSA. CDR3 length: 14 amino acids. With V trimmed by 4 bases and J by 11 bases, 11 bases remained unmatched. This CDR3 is CASSSAGSGSLQYF. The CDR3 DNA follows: TGTGCCAGCAGCTCTGCGGGTAGCGGGTCCCTTCAGTACTTC.

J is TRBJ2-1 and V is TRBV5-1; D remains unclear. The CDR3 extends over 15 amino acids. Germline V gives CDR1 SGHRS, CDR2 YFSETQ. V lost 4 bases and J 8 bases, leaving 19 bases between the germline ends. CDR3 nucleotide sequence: TGCGCCAGCAGCCTCGCACTGAGTACCTATGATGAGCAGTTCTTC. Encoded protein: CASSLALSTYDEQFF. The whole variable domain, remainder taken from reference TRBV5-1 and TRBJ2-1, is KAGVTQTPRYLIKTRGQQVTLSCSPISGHRSVSWYQQTPGQGLQFLFEYFSETQRNKGNFPGRFSGRQFSNSRSEMNVSTLELGDSALYLCASSLALSTYDEQFFGPGTRLTVL.

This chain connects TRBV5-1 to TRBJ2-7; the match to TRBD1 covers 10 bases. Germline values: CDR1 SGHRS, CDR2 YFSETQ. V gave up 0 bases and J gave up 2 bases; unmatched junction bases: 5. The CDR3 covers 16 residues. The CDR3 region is CASSLATGGQAYEQYF. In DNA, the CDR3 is TGCGCCAGCAGCTTGGCGACAGGGGGCCAGGCCTACGAGCAGTACTTC.

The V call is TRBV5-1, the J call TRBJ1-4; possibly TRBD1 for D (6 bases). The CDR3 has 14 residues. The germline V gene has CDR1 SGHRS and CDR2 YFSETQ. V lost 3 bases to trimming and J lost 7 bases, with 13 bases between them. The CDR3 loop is CASSSTGQGEKLFF. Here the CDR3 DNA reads TGCGCCAGCAGCTCTACAGGGCAGGGTGAAAAACTGTTTTTT.

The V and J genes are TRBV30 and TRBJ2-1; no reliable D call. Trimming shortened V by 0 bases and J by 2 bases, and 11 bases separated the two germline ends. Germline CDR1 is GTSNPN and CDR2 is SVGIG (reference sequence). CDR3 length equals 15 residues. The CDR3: CAWSVMGQPYNEQFF. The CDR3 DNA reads TGTGCCTGGAGTGTAATGGGCCAGCCCTACAATGAGCAGTTCTTC.

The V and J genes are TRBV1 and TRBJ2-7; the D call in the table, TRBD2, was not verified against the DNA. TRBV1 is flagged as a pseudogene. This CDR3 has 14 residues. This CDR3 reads CTSSQVRSSYEQYV. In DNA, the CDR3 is TGCACCAGCAGCCAGGTAAGGAGCTCCTACGAGCAGTACGTC.